This record looks at one TCR beta chain sequence and its context. Its antigen remains unknown. As defined, naive CD8 cells were CD45RO-negative and positively selected for CCR7, with terminally differentiated effector memory CD45RA+ cells excluded. Measured with immunoSEQ multiplex PCR; TCRdb has only the in-frame clones, and not every one. The sample includes around 2,000,000 clones, around 93% seen only once; the top ten take around 1.7%. This record comes from a study of shared clonotypes between healthy human individuals. Study-level findings and limits: Roughly 5% was the fraction of naive CD4 clonotypes found shared across a handful of donors.

The sequencing sample was made of naive CD8+ T cells from PBMCs. The receptor was derived from a man younger than 35 in good health. Some clones in this sample may be carry-over from other donors' samples.

CDR3 nucleotides: TGTGCCAGCAGCTTATTACTAGCGGGAGGGTCCAGCTCCTACAATGAGCAGTTCTTC. As protein: CASSLLLAGGSSSYNEQFF. The V call is TRBV7-8, the J call TRBJ2-1; 13 nucleotides match TRBD2. This CDR3 has 19 residues. V was clipped by 2 bases and J by 0 bases; unmatched bases: 7. CDR1 and CDR2 from the germline V gene are SGHVS and FQNEAQ.